This T cell receptor beta chain was found in a study of identical twins (TCRdb year 2016). Background on the whole study: TCR alpha and beta repertoires from monozygotic twins, unrelated adults of various ages and cord blood were deep-sequenced to test whether fetal clonotypes persist. Replicate twin experiments were performed at different times using different library preparation protocols to rule out contamination. Results and caveats for the whole study, not just this receptor: Abundant cord blood beta clonotypes had fewer insertions, young adult naive repertoires showed a similar but weaker trend, and memory repertoires showed no such trend. Conclusions relied on cross-sectional statistical analysis, since the same donors could not be followed over many years. Compared with coincidental sharing between unrelated individuals, out-of-frame TCR alpha sequences shared between twins showed an excess of sequences with low generation probability. Out-of-frame TCR alpha sharing in monozygotic twins was systematically underestimated by recombination models, whereas sharing between unrelated individuals was in agreement with the recombination models. Excess twin sharing in beta out-of-frame sequences was weaker because fewer shared sequences lowered the signal-to-noise ratio. Invariant T cells such as MAIT and iNKT could partly confound zero-insertion analyses, though diverse VJ usage argued against this for most clonotypes.

Details on this clonotype: Its cognate antigen has yet to be identified. Base quality data are lacking; no much larger clone is found one base away.

The library was made by 5' RACE. The run used an Illumina HiSeq 2000. Template switching added a universal primer binding site, and the final cDNA carried a unique molecular identifier that allowed TCR cDNA molecules to be counted accurately. First-strand cDNA for TCR alpha and beta chains was synthesized from specific primers in the conserved constant-segment region. To control for contamination, every cDNA library carried two barcodes: a SMART-Mk sample barcode plus Illumina barcodes. Two successive PCR steps introduced TruSeq adapter sequences along with Illumina sample barcodes. The Illumina HiSeq platform was used with custom primers to sequence TCR alpha and beta cDNA libraries. The original pipeline was this. MiGEC was used to process raw reads and extract unique molecular identifiers, and MiXCR was used to find CDR3 positions. For each individual, recombination models were inferred using an EM algorithm with the repgenHMM and IGoR tools. Shared clonotypes were analyzed with the tcR package in R, and sharing was normalized by the product of cloneset sizes. Out-of-frame nonproductive sequences were analyzed to study raw recombination free of thymic and clonal selection effects. TCRdb trimmed public reads at Q25 via fastp, called clones via MiXCR and kept in-frame beta chains. Duplicate CDR3 protein sequences are folded into a single record with the most common DNA and genes. The V and J calls and clone size come from TCRdb's table, not from the authors' own analysis. The sample has approximately 1.8 million distinct CDR3 sequences on record, about 32% of them singletons. The ten largest clones represent approximately 0.25% of the sample.

All donors were healthy Caucasians. CDR1 and CDR2 were assigned from the germline V gene (reference sequence) as LGHDT and YNNKEL. V was cut back by 1 base and J by 9 bases, leaving a gap of 10 bases between them. From its cysteine to its phenylalanine, the CDR3 spans 13 amino acids. The retained sequence is limited to the CDR3, 39 bases, with the frame set at the first base. What was sequenced was cord blood. The receptor chain draws on TRBV3-1 and TRBJ2-1, with no reliable assignment of the D segment. This receptor was taken from a newborn girl in good health. The CDR3 in this case is CASSQGWLGEQFF. The nucleotide sequence reads as follows: TGTGCCAGCAGCCAAGGTTGGCTCGGTGAGCAGTTCTTC.